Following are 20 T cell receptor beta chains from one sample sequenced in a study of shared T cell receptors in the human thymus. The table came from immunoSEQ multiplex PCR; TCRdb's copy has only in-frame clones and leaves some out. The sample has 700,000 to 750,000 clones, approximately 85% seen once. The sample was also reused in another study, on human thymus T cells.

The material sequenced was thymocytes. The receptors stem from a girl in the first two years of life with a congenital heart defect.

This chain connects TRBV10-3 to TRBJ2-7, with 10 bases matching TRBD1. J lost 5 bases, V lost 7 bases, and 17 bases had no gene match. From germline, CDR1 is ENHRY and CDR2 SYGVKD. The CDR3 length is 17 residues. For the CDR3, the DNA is TGTGCCATCACTGCCTGCCCCTCCGGGACAGGGGAACACGAGCAGTACTTC. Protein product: CAITACPSGTGEHEQYF.

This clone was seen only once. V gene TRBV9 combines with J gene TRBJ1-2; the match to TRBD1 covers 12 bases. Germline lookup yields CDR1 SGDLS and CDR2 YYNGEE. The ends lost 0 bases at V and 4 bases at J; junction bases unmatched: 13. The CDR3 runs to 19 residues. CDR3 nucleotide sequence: TGTGCCAGCAGCGTAGATTTAGGGGACAGGGGGCAACTCTCCTATGGCTACACCTTC. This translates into CASSVDLGDRGQLSYGYTF.

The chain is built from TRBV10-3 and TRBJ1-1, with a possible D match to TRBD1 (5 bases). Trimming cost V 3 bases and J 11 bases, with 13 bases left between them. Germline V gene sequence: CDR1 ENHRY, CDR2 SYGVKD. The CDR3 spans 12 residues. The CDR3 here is CAISDRVQGAFF. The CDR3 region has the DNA TGTGCCATCAGTGATAGGGTGCAGGGCGCTTTCTTT.

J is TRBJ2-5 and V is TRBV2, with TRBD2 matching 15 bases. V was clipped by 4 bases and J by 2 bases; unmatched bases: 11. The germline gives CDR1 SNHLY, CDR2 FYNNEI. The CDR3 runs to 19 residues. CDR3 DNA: TGTGCCAGCAGTGGGGGACTAGCGGGGGGTGCTTATCCGCAAGAGACCCAGTACTTC. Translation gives CASSGGLAGGAYPQETQYF.

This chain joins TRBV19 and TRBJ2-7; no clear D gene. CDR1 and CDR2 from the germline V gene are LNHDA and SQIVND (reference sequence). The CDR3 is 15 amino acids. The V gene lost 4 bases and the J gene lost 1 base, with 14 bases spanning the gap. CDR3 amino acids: CASSTVLAGSYEQYF. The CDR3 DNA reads TGTGCCAGTAGTACGGTTCTGGCAGGATCCTACGAGCAGTACTTC.

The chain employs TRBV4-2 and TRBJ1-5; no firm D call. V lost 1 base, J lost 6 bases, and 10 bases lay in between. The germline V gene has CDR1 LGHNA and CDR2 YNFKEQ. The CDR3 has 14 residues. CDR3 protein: CASSQVRGSQPQHF. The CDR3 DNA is TGTGCCAGCAGCCAAGTGAGAGGGTCTCAGCCCCAGCATTTT.

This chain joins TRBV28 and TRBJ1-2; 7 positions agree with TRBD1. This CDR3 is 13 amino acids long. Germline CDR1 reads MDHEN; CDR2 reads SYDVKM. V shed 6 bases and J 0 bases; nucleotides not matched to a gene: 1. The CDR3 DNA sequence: TGTGCCAGCAGAGACAGGGCTAACTATGGCTACACCTTC. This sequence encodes CASRDRANYGYTF.

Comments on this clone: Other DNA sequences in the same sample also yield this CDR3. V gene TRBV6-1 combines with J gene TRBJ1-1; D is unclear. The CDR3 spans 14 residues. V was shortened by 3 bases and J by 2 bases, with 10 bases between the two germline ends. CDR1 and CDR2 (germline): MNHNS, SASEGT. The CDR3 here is CASSDRGGNTEAFF. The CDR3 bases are TGTGCCAGCAGTGACCGGGGAGGTAACACTGAAGCTTTCTTT.

The CDR3 DNA reads as TGTGCCAGCAGTTTAGTGTCTAGCGGGGGGGCAACAGATACGCAGTATTTT. Protein sequence: CASSLVSSGGATDTQYF. This chain joins TRBV27 and TRBJ2-3; 12 positions match TRBD2. The CDR3 covers 17 residues. Germline loops: CDR1 MNHEY, CDR2 SMNVEV (reference sequence). V lost 2 bases and J lost 3; bases outside the gene matches: 6.

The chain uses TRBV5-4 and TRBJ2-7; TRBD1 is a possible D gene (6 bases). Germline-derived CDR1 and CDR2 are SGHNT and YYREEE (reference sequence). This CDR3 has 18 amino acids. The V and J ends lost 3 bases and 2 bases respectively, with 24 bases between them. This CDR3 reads CASSYYLTRTVAAYEQYF. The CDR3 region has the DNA TGTGCCAGCAGCTACTATTTAACACGGACAGTGGCCGCCTACGAGCAGTACTTC.

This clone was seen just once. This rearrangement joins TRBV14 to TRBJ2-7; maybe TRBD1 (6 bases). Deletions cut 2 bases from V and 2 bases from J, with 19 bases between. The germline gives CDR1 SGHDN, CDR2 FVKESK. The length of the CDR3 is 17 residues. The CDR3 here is CASSQTDTAGDTYEQYF. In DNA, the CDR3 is TGTGCCAGCAGCCAAACCGACACGGCAGGGGACACCTACGAGCAGTACTTC.

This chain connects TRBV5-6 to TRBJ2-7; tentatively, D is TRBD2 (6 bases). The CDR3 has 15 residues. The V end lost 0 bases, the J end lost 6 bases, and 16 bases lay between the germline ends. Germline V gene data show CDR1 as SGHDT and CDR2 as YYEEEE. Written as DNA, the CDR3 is TGTGCCAGCAGCTTGGCGGGGGTACTAGAGGGCGAGCAGTACTTC. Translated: CASSLAGVLEGEQYF.

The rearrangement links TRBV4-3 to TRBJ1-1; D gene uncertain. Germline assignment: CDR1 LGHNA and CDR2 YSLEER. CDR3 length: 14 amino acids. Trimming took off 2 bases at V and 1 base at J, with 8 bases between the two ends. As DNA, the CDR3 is TGCGCCAGCAGCCAAAAGAGTCGGAACACTGAAGCTTTCTTT. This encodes CASSQKSRNTEAFF.

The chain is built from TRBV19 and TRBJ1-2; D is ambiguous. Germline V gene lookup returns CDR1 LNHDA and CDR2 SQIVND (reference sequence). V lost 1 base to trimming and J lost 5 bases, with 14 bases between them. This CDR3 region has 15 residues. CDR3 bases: TGTGCCAGTAGTATAGGTGAAACAGCAAGGTATGGCTACACCTTC. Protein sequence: CASSIGETARYGYTF.

The CDR3 here is CASSFRTGMNTEAFF. For the CDR3, the DNA is TGTGCCAGCAGCTTCAGGACAGGGATGAACACTGAAGCTTTCTTT. The chain combines TRBV7-9 with TRBJ1-1, with 8 bases lining up with TRBD1. The CDR3 has 15 residues. Germline V gene sequence: CDR1 SEHNR, CDR2 FQNEAQ (reference sequence). V dropped 3 bases and J dropped 0; count of bases not matched to a gene: 3. The variable domain in full, with the rest retrieved from reference TRBV7-9 and TRBJ1-1, is DTGVSQNPRHKITKRGQNVTFRCDPISEHNRLYWYRQTLGQGPEFLTYFQNEAQLEKSRLLSDRFSAERPKGSFSTLEIQRTEQGDSAMYLCASSFRTGMNTEAFFGQGTRLTVV.

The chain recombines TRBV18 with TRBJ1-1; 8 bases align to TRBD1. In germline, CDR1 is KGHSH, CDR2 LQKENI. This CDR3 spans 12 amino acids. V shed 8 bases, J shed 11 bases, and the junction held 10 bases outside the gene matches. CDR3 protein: CASRDRGWVAFF. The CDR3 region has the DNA TGTGCCAGCCGAGACAGGGGATGGGTGGCTTTCTTT.

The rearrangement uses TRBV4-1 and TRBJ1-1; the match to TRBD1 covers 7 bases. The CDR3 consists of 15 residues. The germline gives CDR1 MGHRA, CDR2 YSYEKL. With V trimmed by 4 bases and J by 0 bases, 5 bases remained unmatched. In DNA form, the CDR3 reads TGCGCCAGCAGCCCGAGGGGACAGTTGAACACTGAAGCTTTCTTT. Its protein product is CASSPRGQLNTEAFF.

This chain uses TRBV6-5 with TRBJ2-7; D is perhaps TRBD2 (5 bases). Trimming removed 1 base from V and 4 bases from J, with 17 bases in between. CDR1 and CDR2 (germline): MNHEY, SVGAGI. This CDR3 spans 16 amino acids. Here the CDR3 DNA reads TGTGCCAGCAGTTACTACCCCGGAGGCATGGGGTACGAGCAGTACTTC. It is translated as CASSYYPGGMGYEQYF.

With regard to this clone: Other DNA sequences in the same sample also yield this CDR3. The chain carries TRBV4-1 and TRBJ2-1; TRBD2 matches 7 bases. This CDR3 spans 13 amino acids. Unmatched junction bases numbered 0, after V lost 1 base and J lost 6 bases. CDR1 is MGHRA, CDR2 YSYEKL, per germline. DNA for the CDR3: TGCGCCAGCAGCCAAGGGGGGGGCAATGAGCAGTTCTTC. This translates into CASSQGGGNEQFF.

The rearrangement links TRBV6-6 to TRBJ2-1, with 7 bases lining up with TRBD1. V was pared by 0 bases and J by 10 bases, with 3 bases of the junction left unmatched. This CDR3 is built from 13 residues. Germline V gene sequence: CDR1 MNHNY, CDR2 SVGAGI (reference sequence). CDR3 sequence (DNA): TGTGCCAGCAGTTACTCCGGACAGGTCGAGCAGTTCTTC. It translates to CASSYSGQVEQFF.